A selection of T cell receptor beta chains follows, all from one sample in a study of sequential checkpoint blockade in melanoma. Profiling relied on immunoSEQ multiplex PCR, and the TCRdb table lists in-frame clones only, not all of them. The sample lists around 41,000 clones; around 86% were seen once. Sequencing was performed on CD8+ T cells sorted from blood (inferred from file names), taken from a patient given nivolumab and ipilimumab in sequence. All receptors derive from a human donor with melanoma. Both conserved end residues are part of each CDR3. The D gene is left open where the match is weak. Rows give clone size only sometimes, using once, few, many, or a class for an expanded clone.

len: 15
j_gene: TRBJ2-1
d_gene: .
v_gene: TRBV4-1
abundance: once
CDR3aa: CASSQVRGAYNEQFF
CDR3nt: TGCGCCAGCAGCCAAGTCCGGGGAGCGTACAATGAGCAGTTCTTC

len: 15
j_gene: TRBJ1-2
d_gene: .
v_gene: TRBV28
abundance: large
CDR3aa: CASSPMAGGIYGYTF
CDR3nt: TGTGCCAGCAGTCCCATGGCCGGAGGCATCTATGGCTACACCTTC

len: 18
j_gene: TRBJ2-3
d_gene: TRBD2
v_gene: TRBV5-1
abundance: .
CDR3aa: CASSLAPIAGPTTDTQYF
CDR3nt: TGCGCCAGCAGCCTGGCGCCCATAGCGGGACCCACCACAGATACGCAGTATTTT

len: 20
j_gene: TRBJ2-5
d_gene: TRBD2
v_gene: TRBV11-2
abundance: .
CDR3aa: CASSLELDWTLAGGGETQYF
CDR3nt: TGTGCCAGCAGCTTAGAACTTGATTGGACACTAGCGGGTGGGGGAGAGACCCAGTACTTC

len: 13
j_gene: TRBJ2-7
d_gene: TRBD1
v_gene: TRBV27
abundance: .
CDR3aa: CASSLGQSYEQYF
CDR3nt: TGTGCCAGCAGTCTGGGACAGTCCTACGAGCAGTACTTC

len: 11
j_gene: TRBJ1-2
d_gene: .
v_gene: TRBV28
abundance: .
CDR3aa: CASSPLGGYTF
CDR3nt: TGTGCCAGCAGTCCCCTCGGTGGCTACACCTTC

len: 14
j_gene: TRBJ1-6
d_gene: TRBD1
v_gene: TRBV6-4
abundance: .
CDR3aa: CASREGGGDSPLHF
CDR3nt: TGTGCCAGCAGGGAAGGAGGGGGCGATTCACCCCTCCACTTT

len: 15
j_gene: TRBJ2-7
d_gene: TRBD1
v_gene: TRBV10-1
abundance: .
CDR3aa: CASSEEQGGHYEQYF
CDR3nt: TGCGCCAGCAGTGAGGAACAGGGGGGCCACTACGAGCAGTACTTC

len: 13
j_gene: TRBJ2-7
d_gene: .
v_gene: TRBV19
abundance: .
CDR3aa: CASSMGQGYEQYF
CDR3nt: TGTGCCAGTAGTATGGGGCAGGGCTACGAGCAGTACTTC

len: 12
j_gene: TRBJ2-1
d_gene: .
v_gene: TRBV29-1
abundance: once
CDR3aa: CSVGWGDNEQFF
CDR3nt: TGCAGCGTGGGGTGGGGAGACAATGAGCAGTTCTTC

len: 14
j_gene: TRBJ2-1
d_gene: TRBD2
v_gene: TRBV9
abundance: .
CDR3aa: CASSAGLAGEEQFF
CDR3nt: TGTGCCAGCAGCGCGGGACTAGCGGGAGAGGAGCAGTTCTTC

len: 14
j_gene: TRBJ2-5
d_gene: TRBD2
v_gene: TRBV19
abundance: .
CDR3aa: CASSVRLARETQYF
CDR3nt: TGTGCCAGTAGTGTCCGACTAGCGCGAGAGACCCAGTACTTC

len: 14
j_gene: TRBJ1-4
d_gene: TRBD1
v_gene: TRBV2
abundance: .
CDR3aa: CASSRGQGSEKLFF
CDR3nt: TGTGCCAGCAGCCGGGGACAGGGAAGTGAAAAACTGTTTTTT

len: 14
j_gene: TRBJ2-2
d_gene: .
v_gene: TRBV28
abundance: .
CDR3aa: CASSLGLLGGELFF
CDR3nt: TGTGCCAGCAGTTTAGGGCTTCTGGGCGGGGAGCTGTTTTTT

len: 13
j_gene: TRBJ1-2
d_gene: TRBD1
v_gene: TRBV19
abundance: .
CDR3aa: CASGTASLYGYTF
CDR3nt: TGTGCCAGTGGGACAGCCTCTCTCTATGGCTACACCTTC

len: 16
j_gene: TRBJ2-3
d_gene: TRBD1
v_gene: TRBV19
abundance: .
CDR3aa: CASSIPQGVIADTQYF
CDR3nt: TGTGCCAGTAGTATCCCACAGGGGGTCATAGCAGATACGCAGTATTTT

len: 12
j_gene: TRBJ2-7
d_gene: TRBD1
v_gene: TRBV29-1
abundance: .
CDR3aa: CSVVTGSGEQYF
CDR3nt: TGCAGCGTTGTGACAGGGTCTGGCGAGCAGTACTTC

len: 14
j_gene: TRBJ2-7
d_gene: TRBD1
v_gene: TRBV11-2
abundance: .
CDR3aa: CASSLPGTAYEQYF
CDR3nt: TGTGCCAGCAGCCTACCTGGGACAGCCTACGAGCAGTACTTC

len: 14
j_gene: TRBJ2-7
d_gene: .
v_gene: TRBV5-4
abundance: .
CDR3aa: CASSQDFKANEQYF
CDR3nt: TGTGCCAGCAGCCAAGATTTTAAAGCGAACGAGCAGTACTTC

len: 14
j_gene: TRBJ2-5
d_gene: .
v_gene: TRBV9
abundance: .
CDR3aa: CASSVTAGQETQYF
CDR3nt: TGTGCCAGCAGCGTAACGGCGGGACAAGAGACCCAGTACTTC

len: 17
j_gene: TRBJ2-1
d_gene: TRBD2
v_gene: TRBV4-1
abundance: .
CDR3aa: CAGSQEGLGLAGVEQFF
CDR3nt: TGCGCCGGCAGCCAAGAAGGTTTGGGACTAGCGGGAGTTGAGCAGTTCTTC

len: 13
j_gene: TRBJ2-1
d_gene: TRBD1
v_gene: TRBV19
abundance: .
CDR3aa: CASSLLQGNEQFF
CDR3nt: TGTGCCAGTAGTTTGCTACAGGGGAATGAGCAGTTCTTC

len: 16
j_gene: TRBJ2-2
d_gene: TRBD2
v_gene: TRBV27
abundance: .
CDR3aa: CASSNTGGGFAGELFF
CDR3nt: TGTGCCAGCAGTAATACGGGAGGAGGGTTCGCCGGGGAGCTGTTTTTT

len: 16
j_gene: TRBJ2-5
d_gene: TRBD2
v_gene: TRBV5-1
abundance: .
CDR3aa: CASSWLTSGIQETQYF
CDR3nt: TGCGCCAGCAGCTGGTTGACTAGCGGGATTCAAGAGACCCAGTACTTC

len: 13
j_gene: TRBJ1-1
d_gene: .
v_gene: TRBV19
abundance: .
CDR3aa: CASSAAMNTEAFF
CDR3nt: TGTGCCAGTAGTGCTGCTATGAACACTGAAGCTTTCTTT

len: 12
j_gene: TRBJ2-7
d_gene: .
v_gene: TRBV2
abundance: .
CDR3aa: CASSIGIYEQYF
CDR3nt: TGTGCCAGCAGTATCGGGATCTACGAGCAGTACTTC

len: 16
j_gene: TRBJ2-1
d_gene: TRBD2
v_gene: TRBV7-9
abundance: few
CDR3aa: CASSPRLAGVYNEQFF
CDR3nt: TGTGCCAGCAGCCCCCGATTAGCGGGAGTTTACAATGAGCAGTTCTTC

len: 15
j_gene: TRBJ1-4
d_gene: TRBD1
v_gene: TRBV27
abundance: .
CDR3aa: CASSSPGGGGEKLFF
CDR3nt: TGTGCCAGCAGTTCCCCAGGGGGCGGGGGTGAAAAACTGTTTTTT